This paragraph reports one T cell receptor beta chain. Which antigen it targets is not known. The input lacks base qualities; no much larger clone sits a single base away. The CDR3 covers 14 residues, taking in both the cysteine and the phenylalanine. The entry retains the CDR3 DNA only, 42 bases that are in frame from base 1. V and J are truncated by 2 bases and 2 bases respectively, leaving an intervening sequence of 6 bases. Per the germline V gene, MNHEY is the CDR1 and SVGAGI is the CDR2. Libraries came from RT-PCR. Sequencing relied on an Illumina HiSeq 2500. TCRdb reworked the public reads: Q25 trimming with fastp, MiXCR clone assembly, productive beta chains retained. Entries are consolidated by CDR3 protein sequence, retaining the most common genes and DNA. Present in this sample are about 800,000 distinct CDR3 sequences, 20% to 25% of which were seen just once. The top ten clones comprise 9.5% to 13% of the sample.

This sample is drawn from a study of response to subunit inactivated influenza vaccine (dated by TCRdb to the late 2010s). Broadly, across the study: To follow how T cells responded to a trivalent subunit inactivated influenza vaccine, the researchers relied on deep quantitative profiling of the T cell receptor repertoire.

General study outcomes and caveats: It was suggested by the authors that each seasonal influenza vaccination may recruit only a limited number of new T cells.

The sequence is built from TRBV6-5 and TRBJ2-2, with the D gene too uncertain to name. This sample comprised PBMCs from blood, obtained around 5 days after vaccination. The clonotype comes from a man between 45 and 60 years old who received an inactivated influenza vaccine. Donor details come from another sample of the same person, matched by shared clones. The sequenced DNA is TGTGCCAGCAGTTACGGCGGTAACACCGGGGAGCTGTTTTTT. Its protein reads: CASSYGGNTGELFF.